The 20 T cell receptor beta chains reported below all come from one sample, sequenced in a study of blood T cell repertoires in COVID-19. Sequencing was performed with immunoSEQ multiplex PCR; in TCRdb, only in-frame clones are kept and a portion is missing. The data show approximately 40,000 clones, around 90% seen once. The sample taken for sequencing was peripheral blood. Receptors originate from a woman aged 70-85 years with acute or convalescent COVID-19.

The genes are TRBV7-2 and TRBJ2-1; D is possibly TRBD1 (5 bases). V lost 5 bases and J lost 7, with 12 bases in between. Germline values: CDR1 SGHTA, CDR2 FQGNSA. The CDR3 has 13 residues. CDR3 sequence (DNA): TGTGCCAGCAGCCCAAGGGGTGGAAATGAGCAGTTCTTC. Amino acid sequence: CASSPRGGNEQFF.

The J gene is TRBJ2-1, the V gene TRBV7-2, with D maybe TRBD2 (5 bases). Trimming removed 4 bases from V and 6 bases from J, with 22 bases in between. The length of the CDR3 is 17 residues. Germline V lookup: CDR1 SGHTA, CDR2 FQGNSA. The CDR3 region has the DNA TGTGCCAGCAGCTCCTGGGCTTGGGGAGCCTTCGGCAATGAGCAGTTCTTC. Residues: CASSSWAWGAFGNEQFF. Drawing the rest from reference TRBV7-2 and TRBJ2-1, the complete variable domain is GAGVSQSPSNKVTEKGKDVELRCDPISGHTALYWYRQSLGQGLEFLIYFQGNSAPDKSGLPSDRFSAERTGGSVSTLTIQRTQQEDSAVYLCASSSWAWGAFGNEQFFGPGTRLTVL.

The gene calls are TRBV7-9 and TRBJ2-5, with D maybe TRBD2 (6 bases). Germline values: CDR1 SEHNR, CDR2 FQNEAQ (reference sequence). CDR3 length: 12 residues. Trimming removed 5 bases at V and 4 bases at J, with 8 bases between. In DNA, the CDR3 is TGTGCCAGCAGCCGGGGAGGAGAGACCCAGTACTTC. Its protein product is CASSRGGETQYF.

V gene TRBV19 combines with J gene TRBJ1-2; no firm D call. The CDR3 runs to 13 residues. V was cut by 4 bases and J by 1 base, with 7 bases left in between. CDR1 is LNHDA, CDR2 SQIVND, per germline (reference sequence). In DNA, the CDR3 is TGTGCCAGTAGTACGAACAGTAACTATGGCTACACCTTC. Its protein product is CASSTNSNYGYTF.

The chain uses TRBV24-1 and TRBJ2-1; 10 nucleotides match TRBD2. Trimming at V came to 2 bases and at J to 5 bases, leaving 5 bases not matched to a gene. This CDR3 contains 16 residues. Germline V CDR1 and CDR2: KGHDR, SFDVKD. The CDR3 nucleotides are TGTGCCACCAGTGATTGGACTAGCGGTCAAGACAATGAGCAGTTCTTC. Protein: CATSDWTSGQDNEQFF.

The chain is built from TRBV18 and TRBJ1-1, with 10 positions matching TRBD1. CDR1 is KGHSH, CDR2 LQKENI, per germline. This CDR3 spans 16 amino acids. Trimming cost V 5 bases and J 5 bases; bases outside gene matches: 11. The CDR3 DNA follows: TGTGCCAGCTCAGCGGACAGGGGGGCCCCGCGAACTGAAGCTTTCTTT. Protein: CASSADRGAPRTEAFF.

This chain links TRBV3-1 (or the pseudogene TRBV3-2) with TRBJ2-1; the D gene is possibly TRBD1 (6 bases). CDR1 and CDR2 from the germline V gene are LGHDT and YNNKEL (reference sequence). Trimming left V 6 bases short and J 4 bases short, with 16 bases between. This CDR3 has 15 residues. The CDR3 reads CASRPGQSSYNEQFF. The CDR3 nucleotides are TGTGCCAGCAGACCCGGACAGAGTTCTTACAATGAGCAGTTCTTC.

This chain connects TRBV6-5 to TRBJ1-4; 7 bases map to TRBD1. The CDR3 has 13 residues. Germline values: CDR1 MNHEY, CDR2 SVGAGI. V lost 6 bases and J lost 8; bases outside the gene matches: 6. The CDR3 is CASRGTDQEKLFF. The CDR3 nucleotides read TGTGCCAGCAGGGGGACAGACCAAGAAAAACTGTTTTTT.

CDR3 nucleotide sequence: TGTGCCAGCAGCTTAGCTTCGGTTAATCAGCCCCAGCATTTT. Protein: CASSLASVNQPQHF. V and J are TRBV11-2 and TRBJ1-5; D not certain. Germline V lookup: CDR1 SGHAT, CDR2 FQNNGV. The V gene lost 1 base and the J gene lost 4 bases, with 8 bases spanning the gap. This CDR3 is 14 amino acids long.

The J gene is TRBJ1-3, the V gene TRBV3-1 (or the pseudogene TRBV3-2), with a weak D call TRBD1 (5 bases). Germline assignment: CDR1 LGHDT and CDR2 YNNKEL (reference sequence). CDR3 length equals 14 residues. The ends were cut back, 2 bases at V and 1 base at J, with 6 bases in the middle. CDR3 sequence (DNA): TGTGCCAGCAGCCAACAGGGTTCTGGAAACACCATATATTTT. Translating gives CASSQQGSGNTIYF.

The chain joins TRBV5-1 to TRBJ1-6; D remains unclear. The CDR3 consists of 14 residues. The germline V and J ends were trimmed by 4 bases and 5 bases, with 10 bases remaining between them. The germline gives CDR1 SGHRS, CDR2 YFSETQ. The CDR3 nucleotides read TGCGCCAGCAGCACGGGAACTAATAATTCACCCCTCCACTTT. Translation: CASSTGTNNSPLHF.

V and J are TRBV11-2 and TRBJ2-7; maybe TRBD1 (5 bases). Germline V gene data show CDR1 as SGHAT and CDR2 as FQNNGV. This CDR3 region has 15 residues. The ends were cut back, 2 bases at V and 1 base at J, with 12 bases in the middle. CDR3 nucleotide sequence: TGTGCCAGCAGCTTAACAGACAGTCCTTCCTACGAGCAGTACGTC. Protein: CASSLTDSPSYEQYV.

The chain is built from TRBV6-5 and TRBJ2-7, with TRBD1 matching over 9 bases. This CDR3 region has 13 residues. Trimming cost V 6 bases and J 5 bases; bases outside gene matches: 5. Germline V gene sequence: CDR1 MNHEY, CDR2 SVGAGI. DNA for the CDR3: TGTGCCAGCAGGGGGGGACAGGGCCACGAGCAGTACGTC. Translation gives CASRGGQGHEQYV.

This clone was detected only a few times. This chain links TRBV7-7 with TRBJ2-7, with D tentatively TRBD2 (6 bases). Germline assignment: CDR1 SSHAT and CDR2 FNYEAQ (reference sequence). CDR3 length: 17 residues. CDR3 sequence: CASSLVRDREYKVSAYV. The CDR3 DNA sequence: TGTGCTAGCAGCTTAGTCCGGGACCGGGAGTACAAAGTCTCGGCGTACGTC.

The chain carries TRBV9 and TRBJ2-6; possibly TRBD2 for D (6 bases). Germline CDR1 SGDLS, CDR2 YYNGEE. The CDR3 contains 14 residues. Trimming left V 6 bases short and J 0 bases short, with 7 bases between. The CDR3 nucleotides are TGTGCCAGCAAGGAGGGCTCTGGGGCCAACGTCCTGACTTTC. It is translated as CASKEGSGANVLTF.

The V call is TRBV18, the J call TRBJ2-5; TRBD1 aligns across 8 bases. The CDR3 runs 14 residues. CDR1 KGHSH and CDR2 LQKENI come from the germline V gene. V gave up 3 bases and J gave up 3 bases; unmatched junction bases: 3. This CDR3 reads CASSPTGAKETQYF. CDR3 DNA sequence: TGTGCCAGCTCACCGACAGGGGCGAAAGAGACCCAGTACTTC. The complete variable domain, with remaining parts taken from reference TRBV18 and TRBJ2-5, reads NAGVMQNPRHLVRRRGQEARLRCSPMKGHSHVYWYRQLPEEGLKFMVYLQKENIIDESGMPKERFSAEFPKEGPSILRIQQVVRGDSAAYFCASSPTGAKETQYFGPGTRLLVL.

The gene calls are TRBV27 and TRBJ2-2, with D hard to call. V was trimmed by 3 bases and J by 2 bases, leaving 7 bases between them. This CDR3 is built from 14 residues. Germline CDR1 is MNHEY and CDR2 is SMNVEV (reference sequence). CDR3 DNA sequence: TGTGCCAGCAGTTTTGGCGGAAACACCGGGGAGCTGTTTTTT. Amino acid sequence: CASSFGGNTGELFF.

This sequence joins TRBV14 and TRBJ2-3; 7 nucleotides align to TRBD2. V dropped 3 bases and J dropped 0; count of bases not matched to a gene: 3. The germline gives CDR1 SGHDN, CDR2 FVKESK. This CDR3 is built from 15 residues. The CDR3 loop is CASSHRDYSTDTQYF. In DNA form, the CDR3 reads TGTGCCAGCAGCCACCGGGACTACAGCACAGATACGCAGTATTTT.

The rearrangement uses TRBV12-3 or TRBV12-4 and TRBJ1-3; D unresolved. This CDR3 comprises 10 residues. V was trimmed by 6 bases and J by 7 bases, leaving 4 bases between them. CDR3 sequence: CASSINTIYF. CDR3 coding DNA: TGTGCCAGCAGCATTAACACCATATATTTT.

This clone was seen once. This rearrangement joins TRBV7-2 to TRBJ1-5; tentative D call: TRBD1 (5 bases). The ends were cut back, 1 base at V and 6 bases at J, with 10 bases in the middle. This CDR3 has 14 amino acids. CDR1 SGHTA and CDR2 FQGNSA come from the germline V gene. The CDR3, as DNA: TGTGCCAGCAGCTTAGTGTGGGGCCCTCAGCCCCAGCATTTT. Its protein product is CASSLVWGPQPQHF.